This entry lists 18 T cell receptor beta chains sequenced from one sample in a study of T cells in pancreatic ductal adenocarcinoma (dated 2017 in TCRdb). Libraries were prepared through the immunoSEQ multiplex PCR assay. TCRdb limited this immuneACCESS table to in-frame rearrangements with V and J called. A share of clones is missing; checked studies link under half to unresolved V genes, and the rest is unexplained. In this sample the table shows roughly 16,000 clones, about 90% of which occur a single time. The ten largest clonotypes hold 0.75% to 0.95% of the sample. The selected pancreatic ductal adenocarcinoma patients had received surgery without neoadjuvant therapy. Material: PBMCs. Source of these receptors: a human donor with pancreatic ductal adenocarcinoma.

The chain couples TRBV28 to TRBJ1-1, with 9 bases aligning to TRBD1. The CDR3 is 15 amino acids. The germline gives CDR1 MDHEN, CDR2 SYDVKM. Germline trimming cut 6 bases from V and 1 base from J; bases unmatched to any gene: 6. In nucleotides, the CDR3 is TGTGCCAGCAGCCTCCAGGGACAGGGGAACACTGAAGCTTTCTTT. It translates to CASSLQGQGNTEAFF.

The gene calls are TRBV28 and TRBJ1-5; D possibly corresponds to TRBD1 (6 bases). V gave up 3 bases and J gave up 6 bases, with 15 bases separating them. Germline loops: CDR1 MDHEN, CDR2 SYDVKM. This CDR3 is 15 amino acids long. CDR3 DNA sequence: TGTGCCAGCAGTTTTTTACAGGGAACGAGTCAGCCCCAGCATTTT. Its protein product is CASSFLQGTSQPQHF.

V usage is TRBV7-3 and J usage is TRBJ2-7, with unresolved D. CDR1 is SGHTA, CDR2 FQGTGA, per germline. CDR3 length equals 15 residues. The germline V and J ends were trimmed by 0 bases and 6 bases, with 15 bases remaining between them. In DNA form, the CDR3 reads TGTGCCAGCAGCTTAACGCGTTCTGAGGTAGGCGAGCAGTACTTC. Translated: CASSLTRSEVGEQYF. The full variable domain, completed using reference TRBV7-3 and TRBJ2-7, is GAGVSQTPSNKVTEKGKYVELRCDPISGHTALYWYRQSLGQGPEFLIYFQGTGAADDSGLPNDRFFAVRPEGSVSTLKIQRTERGDSAVYLCASSLTRSEVGEQYFGPGTRLTVT.

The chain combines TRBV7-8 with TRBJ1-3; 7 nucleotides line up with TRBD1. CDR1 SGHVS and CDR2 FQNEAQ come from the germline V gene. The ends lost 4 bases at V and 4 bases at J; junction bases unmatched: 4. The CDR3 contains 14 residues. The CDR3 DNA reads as TGTGCCAGCAGCTCGACAGGGATCGGAAACACCATATATTTT. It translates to CASSSTGIGNTIYF. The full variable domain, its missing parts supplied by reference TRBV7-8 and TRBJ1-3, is GAGVSQSPRYKVAKRGQDVALRCDPISGHVSLFWYQQALGQGPEFLTYFQNEAQLDKSGLPSDRFFAERPEGSVSTLKIQRTQQEDSAVYLCASSSTGIGNTIYFGEGSWLTVV.

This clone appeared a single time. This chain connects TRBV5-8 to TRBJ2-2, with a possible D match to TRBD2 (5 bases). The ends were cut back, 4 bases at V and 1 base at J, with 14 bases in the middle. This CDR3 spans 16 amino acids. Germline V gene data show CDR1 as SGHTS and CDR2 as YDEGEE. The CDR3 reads CASSRRTAVNTGELFF. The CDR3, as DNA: TGTGCCAGCAGCCGACGGACTGCGGTGAACACCGGGGAGCTGTTTTTT.

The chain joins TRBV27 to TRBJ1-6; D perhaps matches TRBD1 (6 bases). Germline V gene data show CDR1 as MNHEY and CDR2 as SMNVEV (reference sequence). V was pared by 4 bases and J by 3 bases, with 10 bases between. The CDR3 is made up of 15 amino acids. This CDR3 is CASSSGDNYNSPLHF. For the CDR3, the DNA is TGTGCCAGCAGTTCCGGGGACAACTATAATTCACCCCTCCACTTT.

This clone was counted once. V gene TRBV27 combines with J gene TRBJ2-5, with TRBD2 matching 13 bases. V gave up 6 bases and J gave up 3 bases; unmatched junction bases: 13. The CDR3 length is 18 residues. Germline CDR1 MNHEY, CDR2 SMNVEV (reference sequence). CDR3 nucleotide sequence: TGTGCCAGCAGCACCCGGACTAGCGGGGGAGGGGGGAAAGAGACCCAGTACTTC. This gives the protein CASSTRTSGGGGKETQYF.

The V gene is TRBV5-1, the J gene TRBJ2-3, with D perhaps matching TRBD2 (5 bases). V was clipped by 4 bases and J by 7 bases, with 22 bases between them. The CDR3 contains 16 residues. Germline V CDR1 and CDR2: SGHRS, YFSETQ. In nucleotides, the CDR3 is TGCGCCAGCAGCCTTGGGCTCGGGATGGATGGACATACGCAGTATTTT. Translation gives CASSLGLGMDGHTQYF. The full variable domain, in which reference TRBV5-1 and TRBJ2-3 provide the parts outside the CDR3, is KAGVTQTPRYLIKTRGQQVTLSCSPISGHRSVSWYQQTPGQGLQFLFEYFSETQRNKGNFPGRFSGRQFSNSRSEMNVSTLELGDSALYLCASSLGLGMDGHTQYFGPGTRLTVL.

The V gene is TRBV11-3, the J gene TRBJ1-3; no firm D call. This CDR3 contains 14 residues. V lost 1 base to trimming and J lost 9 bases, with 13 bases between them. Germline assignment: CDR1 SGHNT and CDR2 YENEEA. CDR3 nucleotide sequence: TGTGCCAGCAGCTTAGGCGGTTACGGGTCCACCATATATTTT. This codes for CASSLGGYGSTIYF.

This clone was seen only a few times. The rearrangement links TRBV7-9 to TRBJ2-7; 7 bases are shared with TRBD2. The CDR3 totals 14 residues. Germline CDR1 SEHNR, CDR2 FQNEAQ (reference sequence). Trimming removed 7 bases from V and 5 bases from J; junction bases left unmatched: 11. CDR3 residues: CASTLTAGVHEQYF. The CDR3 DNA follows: TGTGCCAGCACCTTGACCGCGGGGGTCCACGAGCAGTACTTC.

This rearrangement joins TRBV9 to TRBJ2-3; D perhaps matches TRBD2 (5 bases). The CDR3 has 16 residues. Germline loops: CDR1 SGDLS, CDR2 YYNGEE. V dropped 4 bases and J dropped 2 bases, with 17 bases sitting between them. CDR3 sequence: CASSPYRSGATDTQYF. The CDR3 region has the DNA TGTGCCAGCAGCCCCTACCGGAGCGGCGCCACAGATACGCAGTATTTT.

The CDR3 nucleotides are TGTGCCAGCAGTTTATCGAGGGACAATACGCAGTATTTT. Protein product: CASSLSRDNTQYF. The V call is TRBV27, the J call TRBJ2-3; the D gene is possibly TRBD1 (6 bases). The CDR3 covers 13 residues. Germline CDR1 and CDR2: MNHEY and SMNVEV (reference sequence). The V and J ends lost 0 bases and 7 bases respectively, with 8 bases between them.

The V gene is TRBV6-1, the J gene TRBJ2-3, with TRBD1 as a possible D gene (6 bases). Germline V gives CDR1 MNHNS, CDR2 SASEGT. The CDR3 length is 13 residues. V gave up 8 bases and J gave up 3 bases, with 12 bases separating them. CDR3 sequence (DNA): TGTGCCAGCGTCGGCAGGGGTACAGATACGCAGTATTTT. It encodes CASVGRGTDTQYF.

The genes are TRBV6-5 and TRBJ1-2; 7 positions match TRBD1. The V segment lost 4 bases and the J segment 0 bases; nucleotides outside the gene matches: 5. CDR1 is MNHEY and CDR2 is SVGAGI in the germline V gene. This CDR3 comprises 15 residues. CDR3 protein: CASSSFGTANYGYTF. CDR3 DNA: TGTGCCAGCAGTTCCTTTGGGACAGCTAACTATGGCTACACCTTC.

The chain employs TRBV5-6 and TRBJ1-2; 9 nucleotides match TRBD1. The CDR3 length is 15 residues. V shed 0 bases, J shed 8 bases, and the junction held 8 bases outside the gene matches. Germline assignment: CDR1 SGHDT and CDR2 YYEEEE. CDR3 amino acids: CASSLGTGVLGGYTF. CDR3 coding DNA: TGTGCCAGCAGCTTGGGGACAGGGGTGCTAGGAGGCTACACCTTC.

CDR3 residues: CASSLVAGLSTDTQYF. In DNA, the CDR3 is TGTGCCAGCAGTTTAGTGGCGGGCCTAAGCACAGATACGCAGTATTTT. The chain links TRBV27 to TRBJ2-3; perhaps TRBD2 as D (5 bases). V was trimmed by 2 bases and J by 0 bases, leaving 12 bases between them. CDR3 size: 16 residues. Germline CDR1 and CDR2: MNHEY and SMNVEV (reference sequence).

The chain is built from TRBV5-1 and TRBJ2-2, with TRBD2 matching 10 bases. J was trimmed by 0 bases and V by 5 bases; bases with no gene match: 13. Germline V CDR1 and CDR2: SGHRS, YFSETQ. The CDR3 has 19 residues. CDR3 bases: TGCGCCAGCAGGTCAGGTCTAGCGGGGGCCAGCGCGAACACCGGGGAGCTGTTTTTT. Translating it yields CASRSGLAGASANTGELFF.

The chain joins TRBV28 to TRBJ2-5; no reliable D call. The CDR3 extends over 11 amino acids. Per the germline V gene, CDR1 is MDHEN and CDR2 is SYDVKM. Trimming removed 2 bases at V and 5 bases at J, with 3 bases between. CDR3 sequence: CASSLLETQYF. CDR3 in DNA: TGTGCCAGCAGTTTACTTGAGACCCAGTACTTC.